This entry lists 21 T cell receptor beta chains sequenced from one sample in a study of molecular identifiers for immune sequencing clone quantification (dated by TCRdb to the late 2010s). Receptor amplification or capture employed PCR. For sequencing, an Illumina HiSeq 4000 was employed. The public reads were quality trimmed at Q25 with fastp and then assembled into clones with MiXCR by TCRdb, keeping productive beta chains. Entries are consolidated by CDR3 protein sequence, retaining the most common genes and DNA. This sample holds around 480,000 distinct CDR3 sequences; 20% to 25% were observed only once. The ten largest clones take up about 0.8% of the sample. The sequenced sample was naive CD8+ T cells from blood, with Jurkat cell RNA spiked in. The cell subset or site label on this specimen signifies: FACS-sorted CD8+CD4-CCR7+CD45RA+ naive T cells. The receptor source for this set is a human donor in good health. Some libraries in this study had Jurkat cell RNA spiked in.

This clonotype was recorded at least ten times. The CDR3 protein is CAWTLLYVQNTEAFF. The DNA of the CDR3 is TGTGCCTGGACACTTCTGTATGTACAAAACACTGAAGCTTTCTTT. The rearrangement links TRBV30 to TRBJ1-1; D remains unclear. The CDR3 is made up of 15 amino acids. Deletions cut 4 bases from V and 2 bases from J, with 17 bases between. Germline V lookup: CDR1 GTSNPN, CDR2 SVGIG (reference sequence).

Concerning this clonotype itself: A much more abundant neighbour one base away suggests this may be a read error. The DNA for the CDR3 is TGTACCAGCAGCAAGACAGGGAACAATCAGCCCCAGCATTTT. The encoded protein is CTSSKTGNNQPQHF. The chain combines TRBV7-9 with TRBJ1-5; 7 bases map to TRBD1. The V gene's germline CDR1 is SEHNR and CDR2 FQNEAQ (reference sequence). This CDR3 has 14 amino acids.

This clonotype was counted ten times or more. The CDR3, as DNA: TGTGCCAGCAGTCAACTAGCGTTACATGGAGATACGCAGTATTTT. Translating it yields CASSQLALHGDTQYF. The V and J genes are TRBV12-3 or TRBV12-4 and TRBJ2-3, with 7 positions matching TRBD2. CDR3 size: 15 residues. V trimming: 5 bases; J trimming: 5 bases; junction bases outside the gene matches: 10.

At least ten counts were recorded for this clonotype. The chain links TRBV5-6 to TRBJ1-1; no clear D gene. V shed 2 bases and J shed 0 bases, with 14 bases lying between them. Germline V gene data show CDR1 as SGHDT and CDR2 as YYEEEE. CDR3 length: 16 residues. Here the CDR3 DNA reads TGTGCCAGCAGCTTTCTAGGGCTAGCGATGAACACTGAAGCTTTCTTT. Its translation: CASSFLGLAMNTEAFF.

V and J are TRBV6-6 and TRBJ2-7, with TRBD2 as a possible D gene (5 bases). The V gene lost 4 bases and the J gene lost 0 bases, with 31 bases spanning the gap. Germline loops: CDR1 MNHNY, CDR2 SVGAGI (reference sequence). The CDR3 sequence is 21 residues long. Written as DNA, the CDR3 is TGTGCCAGCAGTTCCTACTTTGAGGTAGTATCGGAGCGGCTGAGCTCCTACGAGCAGTACTTC. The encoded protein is CASSSYFEVVSERLSSYEQYF.

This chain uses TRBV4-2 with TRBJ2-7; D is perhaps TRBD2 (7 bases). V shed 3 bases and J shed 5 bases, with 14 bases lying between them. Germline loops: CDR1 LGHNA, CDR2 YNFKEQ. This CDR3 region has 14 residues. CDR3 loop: CASSQGGAYDEQYF. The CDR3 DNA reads TGTGCCAGCAGCCAGGGGGGGGCATACGACGAGCAGTACTTC.

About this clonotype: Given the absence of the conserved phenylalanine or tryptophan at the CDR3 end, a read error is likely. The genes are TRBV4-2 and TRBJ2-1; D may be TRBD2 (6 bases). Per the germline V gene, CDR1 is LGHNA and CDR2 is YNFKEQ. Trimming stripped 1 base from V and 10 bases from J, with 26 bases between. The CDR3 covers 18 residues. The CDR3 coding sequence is TGTGCCAGCAGCCAAGCGGAATGGGCGGTAGCGGAAGGGGACGAGCAGTTCCTC. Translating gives CASSQAEWAVAEGDEQFL.

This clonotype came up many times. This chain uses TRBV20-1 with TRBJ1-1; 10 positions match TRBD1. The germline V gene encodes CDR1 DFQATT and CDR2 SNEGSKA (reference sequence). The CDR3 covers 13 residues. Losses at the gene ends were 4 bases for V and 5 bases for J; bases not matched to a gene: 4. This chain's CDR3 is CSAKDRGRTEAFF. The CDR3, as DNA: TGCAGTGCTAAAGACAGGGGGCGGACTGAAGCTTTCTTT.

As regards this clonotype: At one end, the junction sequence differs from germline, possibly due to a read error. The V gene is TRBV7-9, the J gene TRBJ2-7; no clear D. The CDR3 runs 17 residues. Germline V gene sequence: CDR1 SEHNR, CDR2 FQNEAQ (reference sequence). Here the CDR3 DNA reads TGCGCCAGCAGCCAAGATCGGACGACGGTAGCAGTCCACGAGCAGTACTTC. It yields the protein CASSQDRTTVAVHEQYF. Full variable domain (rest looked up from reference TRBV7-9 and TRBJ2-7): DTGVSQNPRHKITKRGQNVTFRCDPISEHNRLYWYRQTLGQGPEFLTYFQNEAQLEKSRLLSDRFSAERPKGSFSTLEIQRTEQGDSAMYLCASSQDRTTVAVHEQYFGPGTRLTVT.

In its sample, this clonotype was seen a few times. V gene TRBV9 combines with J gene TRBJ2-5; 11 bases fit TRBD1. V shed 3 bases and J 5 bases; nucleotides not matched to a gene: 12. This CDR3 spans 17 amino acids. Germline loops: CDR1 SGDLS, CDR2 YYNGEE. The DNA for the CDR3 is TGTGCCAGCAGCGACCCGGCTCGGGACAGGGGGTTGGAGACCCAGTACTTC. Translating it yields CASSDPARDRGLETQYF.

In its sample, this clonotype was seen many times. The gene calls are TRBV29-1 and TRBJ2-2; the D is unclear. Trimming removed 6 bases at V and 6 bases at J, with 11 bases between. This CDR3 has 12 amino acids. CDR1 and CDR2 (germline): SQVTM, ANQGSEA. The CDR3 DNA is TGCAGCGTAGTAGGCCACGCCGGGGAGCTGTTTTTT. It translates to CSVVGHAGELFF.

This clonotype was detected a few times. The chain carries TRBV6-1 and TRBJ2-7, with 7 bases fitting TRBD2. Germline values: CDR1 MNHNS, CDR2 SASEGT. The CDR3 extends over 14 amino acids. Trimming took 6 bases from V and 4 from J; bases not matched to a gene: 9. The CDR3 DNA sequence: TGTGCCAGCAGCACCCCCAGGGAGGGGTACGAGCAGTACTTC. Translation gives CASSTPREGYEQYF.

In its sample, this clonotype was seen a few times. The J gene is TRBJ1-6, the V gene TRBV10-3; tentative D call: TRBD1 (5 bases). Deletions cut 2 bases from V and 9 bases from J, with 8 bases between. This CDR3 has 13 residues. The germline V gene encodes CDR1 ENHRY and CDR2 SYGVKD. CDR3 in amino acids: CAISEGGGSPLHF. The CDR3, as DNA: TGTGCCATCAGTGAGGGGGGGGGTTCACCCCTCCACTTT.

This CDR3 is CASSSTLAGETDTQYF. As DNA, the CDR3 is TGTGCCAGCAGCTCAACACTAGCGGGGGAGACAGATACGCAGTATTTT. This rearrangement joins TRBV7-9 to TRBJ2-3; 11 bases are a match to TRBD2. V gave up 4 bases and J gave up 3 bases; unmatched junction bases: 6. The germline V gene has CDR1 SEHNR and CDR2 FQNEAQ (reference sequence). The CDR3 is 16 residues long.

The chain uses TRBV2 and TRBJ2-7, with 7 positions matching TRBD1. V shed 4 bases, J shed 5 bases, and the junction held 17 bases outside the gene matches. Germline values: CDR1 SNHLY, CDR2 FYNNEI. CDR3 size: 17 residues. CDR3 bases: TGTGCCAGCAGTGTAATGGAGACAGGGCTTGGGCAACACGAGCAGTACTTC. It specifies CASSVMETGLGQHEQYF.

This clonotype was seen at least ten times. This CDR3 is CASSLALQVKDTEAFF. In nucleotides, the CDR3 is TGTGCCAGCAGCTTAGCGCTGCAGGTCAAGGACACTGAAGCTTTCTTT. This rearrangement joins TRBV7-9 to TRBJ1-1; no firm D call. The germline V gene encodes CDR1 SEHNR and CDR2 FQNEAQ (reference sequence). The CDR3 has 16 residues. V was clipped by 0 bases and J by 3 bases, with 14 bases between them.

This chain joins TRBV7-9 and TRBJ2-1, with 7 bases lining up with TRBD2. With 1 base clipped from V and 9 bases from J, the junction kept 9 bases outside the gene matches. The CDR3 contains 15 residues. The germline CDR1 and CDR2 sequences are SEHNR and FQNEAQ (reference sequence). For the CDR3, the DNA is TGTGCCAGCAGCTTAGGAGGGAGGGCCTGGGTTGAGCAGTTCTTC. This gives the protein CASSLGGRAWVEQFF.

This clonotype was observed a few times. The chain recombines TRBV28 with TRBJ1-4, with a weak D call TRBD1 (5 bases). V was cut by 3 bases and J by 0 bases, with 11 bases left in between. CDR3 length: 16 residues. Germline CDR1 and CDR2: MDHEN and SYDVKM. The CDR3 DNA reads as TGTGCCAGCAGTTTTGGACAAGCCGCAACTAATGAAAAACTGTTTTTT. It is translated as CASSFGQAATNEKLFF. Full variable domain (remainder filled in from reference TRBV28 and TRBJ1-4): DVKVTQSSRYLVKRTGEKVFLECVQDMDHENMFWYRQDPGLGLRLIYFSYDVKMKEKGDIPEGYSVSREKKERFSLILESASTNQTSMYLCASSFGQAATNEKLFFGSGTQLSVL.

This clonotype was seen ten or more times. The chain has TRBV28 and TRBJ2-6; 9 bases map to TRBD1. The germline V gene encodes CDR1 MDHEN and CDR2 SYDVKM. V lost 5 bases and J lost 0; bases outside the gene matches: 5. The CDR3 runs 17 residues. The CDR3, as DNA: TGTGCCAGCAGTGCGGACAGGGGCAACTCTGGGGCCAACGTCCTGACTTTC. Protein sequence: CASSADRGNSGANVLTF.

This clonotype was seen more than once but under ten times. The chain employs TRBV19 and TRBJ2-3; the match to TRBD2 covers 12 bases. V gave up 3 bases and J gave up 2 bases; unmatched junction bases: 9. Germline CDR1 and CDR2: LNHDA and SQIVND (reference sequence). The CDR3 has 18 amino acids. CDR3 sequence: CASSMKAGLAGNTDTQYF. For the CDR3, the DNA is TGTGCCAGTAGTATGAAGGCCGGACTAGCGGGGAACACAGATACGCAGTATTTT.

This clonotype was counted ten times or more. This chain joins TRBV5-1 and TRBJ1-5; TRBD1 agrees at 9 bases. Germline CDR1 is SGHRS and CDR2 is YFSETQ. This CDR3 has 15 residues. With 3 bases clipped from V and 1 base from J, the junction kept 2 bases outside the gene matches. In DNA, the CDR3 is TGCGCCAGCAGCTCCGGGACAGGGAGCAATCAGCCCCAGCATTTT. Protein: CASSSGTGSNQPQHF.